These T cell receptor beta chains were read from a single sample in a study of blood T cell repertoires in COVID-19. Sequencing used immunoSEQ multiplex PCR; TCRdb keeps in-frame clones, though not all of them. The sample records 310,000 or so clones, around 87% being singletons. The material sequenced was peripheral blood. These receptors were collected from a woman aged 45 to 65 with active or convalescent COVID-19. The CDR3 runs from the conserved cysteine through the conserved F or W. The D gene is left open where the match is weak. The size field is filled for only some rows; it gives once, few, many or a size class.

J gene: TRBJ1-4; V gene: TRBV20-1; clone size: -; D gene: -; CDR3 protein: CSAHGEKLFF; CDR3 DNA: TGCAGTGCGCACGGGGAAAAACTGTTTTTT
J gene: TRBJ2-7; V gene: TRBV15; clone size: -; D gene: TRBD2; CDR3 protein: CATSRDPSGRASYEQYF; CDR3 DNA: TGTGCCACCAGCAGAGATCCGAGCGGGAGAGCATCCTACGAGCAGTACTTC
J gene: TRBJ2-1; V gene: TRBV7-6; clone size: -; D gene: TRBD2; CDR3 protein: CASSLSRGGNHEQFF; CDR3 DNA: TGTGCCAGCAGCTTAAGCCGGGGGGGGAATCATGAGCAGTTCTTC
J gene: TRBJ2-1; V gene: TRBV7-8; clone size: -; D gene: TRBD2; CDR3 protein: CASSLVGGSSYNEQFF; CDR3 DNA: TGTGCCAGCAGCTTAGTAGGCGGGAGCTCCTACAATGAGCAGTTCTTC
J gene: TRBJ2-7; V gene: TRBV6-5; clone size: -; D gene: TRBD1; CDR3 protein: CASRETGKTSYEQYF; CDR3 DNA: TGTGCCAGCAGGGAGACAGGGAAAACCTCCTACGAGCAGTACTTC
J gene: TRBJ2-3; V gene: TRBV28; clone size: -; D gene: TRBD2; CDR3 protein: CASSLWPGLAGPLRTDTQYF; CDR3 DNA: TGTGCCAGCAGTTTATGGCCGGGACTAGCGGGACCCCTTCGCACAGATACGCAGTATTTT
J gene: TRBJ2-1; V gene: TRBV10-3; clone size: few; D gene: TRBD2; CDR3 protein: CAISEPTSGRASEQFF; CDR3 DNA: TGTGCCATCAGTGAGCCGACTAGCGGGAGGGCCAGTGAGCAGTTCTTC
J gene: TRBJ1-1; V gene: TRBV19; clone size: few; D gene: TRBD1; CDR3 protein: CASSIDRDRGPNTEAFF; CDR3 DNA: TGTGCCAGTAGTATAGACCGGGACAGGGGCCCGAACACTGAAGCTTTCTTT
J gene: TRBJ1-3; V gene: TRBV18; clone size: -; D gene: -; CDR3 protein: CASSPIRVSSGNTIYF; CDR3 DNA: TGTGCCAGCTCACCAATCCGCGTGTCCTCCGGAAACACCATATATTTT
J gene: TRBJ2-3; V gene: TRBV7-3; clone size: -; D gene: TRBD2; CDR3 protein: CASSLRGADTQYF; CDR3 DNA: TGTGCCAGCAGCTTACGGGGGGCAGATACGCAGTATTTT
J gene: TRBJ1-4; V gene: TRBV6-5; clone size: -; D gene: TRBD1; CDR3 protein: CASRPTGADNEKLFF; CDR3 DNA: TGTGCCAGCAGACCCACAGGGGCCGATAATGAAAAACTGTTTTTT
J gene: TRBJ1-1; V gene: TRBV6-1; clone size: few; D gene: -; CDR3 protein: CASSDVRQNTEAFF; CDR3 DNA: TGTGCCAGCAGTGACGTAAGACAGAACACTGAAGCTTTCTTT
J gene: TRBJ1-3; V gene: TRBV9; clone size: -; D gene: -; CDR3 protein: CASSVDTGRNTIYF; CDR3 DNA: TGTGCCAGCAGCGTAGATACAGGGAGAAACACCATATATTTT
J gene: TRBJ2-7; V gene: TRBV23-1; clone size: -; D gene: -; CDR3 protein: CASSQVGGPGEQYF; CDR3 DNA: TGCGCCAGCAGCCAAGTGGGGGGGCCAGGCGAGCAGTACTTC
J gene: TRBJ2-2; V gene: TRBV7-6; clone size: once; D gene: TRBD1; CDR3 protein: CASSYVTGVGELFF; CDR3 DNA: TGTGCCAGCAGCTACGTCACAGGGGTAGGGGAGCTGTTTTTT
J gene: TRBJ1-1; V gene: TRBV11-1; clone size: -; D gene: -; CDR3 protein: CASSHGGGVLNTEAFF; CDR3 DNA: TGTGCCAGCAGCCACGGGGGGGGCGTTTTGAACACTGAAGCTTTCTTT
J gene: TRBJ1-1; V gene: TRBV6-2/TRBV6-3; clone size: -; D gene: TRBD1; CDR3 protein: CASSLGTGALFGAFF; CDR3 DNA: TGTGCCAGCAGCCTTGGGACAGGAGCCCTTTTTGGAGCTTTCTTT
J gene: TRBJ2-7; V gene: TRBV5-6; clone size: -; D gene: TRBD1; CDR3 protein: CASSLALGTGLNEQYF; CDR3 DNA: TGTGCCAGCAGCTTGGCCCTGGGGACAGGGTTGAACGAGCAGTACTTC
J gene: TRBJ1-1; V gene: TRBV7-6; clone size: -; D gene: TRBD1; CDR3 protein: CASRPGTGRSNTEAFF; CDR3 DNA: TGTGCCAGCAGACCCGGGACAGGGAGGAGTAACACTGAAGCTTTCTTT
J gene: TRBJ1-2; V gene: TRBV21-1; clone size: once; D gene: -; CDR3 protein: CASSKSSGDREEGGYTF; CDR3 DNA: TGTGCCAGCAGCAAATCTTCGGGGGACAGGGAAGAAGGTGGCTACACCTTC
J gene: TRBJ2-7; V gene: TRBV14; clone size: few; D gene: -; CDR3 protein: CASSQESGLRSSYEQYF; CDR3 DNA: TGTGCCAGCAGCCAAGAGTCGGGACTCCGGAGCTCCTACGAGCAGTACTTC
J gene: TRBJ1-1; V gene: TRBV25-1; clone size: -; D gene: -; CDR3 protein: CATWGRTEAFF; CDR3 DNA: TGTGCCACCTGGGGGCGGACCGAAGCTTTCTTT
J gene: TRBJ2-3; V gene: TRBV7-3; clone size: -; D gene: -; CDR3 protein: CASSLGGATDTQYF; CDR3 DNA: TGTGCCAGCAGCTTAGGGGGGGCCACAGATACGCAGTATTTT
J gene: TRBJ2-1; V gene: TRBV19; clone size: -; D gene: TRBD1; CDR3 protein: CASSPQGVGLIEQFF; CDR3 DNA: TGTGCCAGTAGCCCACAGGGGGTGGGTCTGATAGAGCAGTTCTTC
J gene: TRBJ1-1; V gene: TRBV4-2; clone size: -; D gene: TRBD1; CDR3 protein: CASSQGQGDTEAFF; CDR3 DNA: TGTGCCAGCAGCCAAGGGCAGGGGGACACTGAAGCTTTCTTT
J gene: TRBJ1-4; V gene: TRBV21-1; clone size: -; D gene: -; CDR3 protein: CASSIQEGQGGEKLFF; CDR3 DNA: TGTGCCAGCAGCATCCAAGAGGGACAGGGGGGAGAAAAACTGTTTTTT
J gene: TRBJ2-1; V gene: TRBV2; clone size: once; D gene: -; CDR3 protein: CASSLRAWSNEQFF; CDR3 DNA: TGTGCCAGCAGTCTCCGTGCGTGGAGCAATGAGCAGTTCTTC
J gene: TRBJ1-2; V gene: TRBV7-9; clone size: -; D gene: TRBD1; CDR3 protein: CASSLGTGQGHGYTF; CDR3 DNA: TGTGCCAGCAGCTTAGGGACGGGACAGGGCCATGGCTACACCTTC
J gene: TRBJ2-7; V gene: TRBV7-2; clone size: -; D gene: TRBD1; CDR3 protein: CASSPDRASYEQYF; CDR3 DNA: TGTGCCAGCAGCCCAGACAGGGCCAGCTACGAGCAGTACTTC
J gene: TRBJ2-7; V gene: TRBV5-3; clone size: -; D gene: -; CDR3 protein: CARSSTGVTYEQYF; CDR3 DNA: TGTGCCAGAAGCTCCACCGGGGTAACCTACGAGCAGTACTTC
J gene: TRBJ2-3; V gene: TRBV6-1; clone size: -; D gene: TRBD2; CDR3 protein: CASSDPGLAGGPGLTDTQYF; CDR3 DNA: TGTGCCAGCAGTGACCCCGGGCTAGCGGGGGGGCCAGGCCTCACAGATACGCAGTATTTT
J gene: TRBJ1-2; V gene: TRBV6-5; clone size: -; D gene: TRBD1; CDR3 protein: CASSYLTGQNGYTF; CDR3 DNA: TGTGCCAGCAGTTACTTAACGGGACAGAATGGCTACACCTTC
J gene: TRBJ2-3; V gene: TRBV29-1; clone size: -; D gene: TRBD2; CDR3 protein: CSVVKGEGSNTQYF; CDR3 DNA: TGCAGCGTTGTTAAAGGGGAGGGCTCAAATACGCAGTATTTT
J gene: TRBJ1-2; V gene: TRBV28; clone size: -; D gene: -; CDR3 protein: CASNIREAGYGYTF; CDR3 DNA: TGTGCCAGCAACATTAGGGAGGCAGGGTATGGCTACACCTTC
J gene: TRBJ1-1; V gene: TRBV2; clone size: few; D gene: -; CDR3 protein: CASSSEGNTEAFF; CDR3 DNA: TGTGCCAGCAGCTCCGAGGGAAACACTGAAGCTTTCTTT
J gene: TRBJ1-1; V gene: TRBV27; clone size: -; D gene: TRBD1; CDR3 protein: CASSFLQGAVNTEAFF; CDR3 DNA: TGTGCCAGCAGTTTCCTTCAGGGGGCTGTGAACACTGAAGCTTTCTTT
J gene: TRBJ2-2; V gene: TRBV28; clone size: few; D gene: TRBD2; CDR3 protein: CASSLPAGGPWTGELFF; CDR3 DNA: TGTGCCAGCAGTTTACCAGCGGGAGGGCCTTGGACCGGGGAGCTGTTTTTT
J gene: TRBJ1-1; V gene: TRBV30; clone size: -; D gene: -; CDR3 protein: CACFRAGNTEAFF; CDR3 DNA: TGTGCCTGTTTCCGTGCAGGGAACACTGAAGCTTTCTTT
J gene: TRBJ2-7; V gene: TRBV28; clone size: once; D gene: -; CDR3 protein: CASSPPGHPREQYF; CDR3 DNA: TGTGCCAGCAGCCCCCCGGGACACCCGAGGGAGCAGTACTTC
J gene: TRBJ2-5; V gene: TRBV5-4; clone size: few; D gene: -; CDR3 protein: CASSLGGSQETQYF; CDR3 DNA: TGTGCCAGCAGCTTGGGCGGATCCCAAGAGACCCAGTACTTC
J gene: TRBJ1-5; V gene: TRBV2; clone size: -; D gene: -; CDR3 protein: CASREDEVQPQHF; CDR3 DNA: TGTGCCAGCAGGGAGGATGAGGTCCAGCCCCAGCATTTT
J gene: TRBJ1-2; V gene: TRBV7-9; clone size: -; D gene: -; CDR3 protein: CASSLAQGSRYGYTF; CDR3 DNA: TGTGCCAGCAGCTTAGCGCAGGGCAGTAGGTATGGCTACACCTTC
J gene: TRBJ2-7; V gene: TRBV10-3; clone size: -; D gene: -; CDR3 protein: CAISRDIYEQYF; CDR3 DNA: TGTGCCATCAGCCGGGACATTTACGAGCAGTACTTC
J gene: TRBJ2-7; V gene: TRBV27; clone size: -; D gene: -; CDR3 protein: CASSWRGGRAYEQYF; CDR3 DNA: TGTGCCAGCAGTTGGAGGGGCGGAAGGGCCTACGAGCAGTACTTC
J gene: TRBJ2-7; V gene: TRBV7-6; clone size: -; D gene: -; CDR3 protein: CASTSRPGHSYEQYF; CDR3 DNA: TGTGCCAGCACCTCCCGGCCGGGACACAGCTACGAGCAGTACTTC
J gene: TRBJ1-5; V gene: TRBV7-2; clone size: -; D gene: -; CDR3 protein: CASSTQVMINQPQHF; CDR3 DNA: TGTGCCAGCAGCACCCAGGTCATGATCAATCAGCCCCAGCATTTT
J gene: TRBJ2-7; V gene: TRBV10-3; clone size: -; D gene: TRBD1; CDR3 protein: CAISGQGIRSSYEQYF; CDR3 DNA: TGTGCCATCAGTGGACAGGGGATAAGGAGCTCCTACGAGCAGTACTTC
J gene: TRBJ2-7; V gene: TRBV6-5; clone size: -; D gene: TRBD1; CDR3 protein: CASSWTGTPYEQYF; CDR3 DNA: TGTGCCAGCAGTTGGACAGGGACCCCCTACGAGCAGTACTTC
J gene: TRBJ2-6; V gene: TRBV25-1; clone size: -; D gene: -; CDR3 protein: CASSAGSGANVLTF; CDR3 DNA: TGTGCCAGCAGTGCGGGATCTGGGGCCAACGTCCTGACTTTC
J gene: TRBJ2-2; V gene: TRBV9; clone size: -; D gene: -; CDR3 protein: CASSLRLAGELFF; CDR3 DNA: TGTGCCAGCAGCCTCCGGTTGGCCGGGGAGCTGTTTTTT
J gene: TRBJ1-2; V gene: TRBV6-5; clone size: once; D gene: -; CDR3 protein: CASSYQGQNYGYTF; CDR3 DNA: TGTGCCAGCAGTTACCAAGGACAGAATTATGGCTACACCTTC
J gene: TRBJ1-5; V gene: TRBV7-2; clone size: -; D gene: TRBD1; CDR3 protein: CASSLVGTGYNQPQHF; CDR3 DNA: TGTGCCAGCAGCTTAGTCGGGACAGGGTACAATCAGCCCCAGCATTTT
J gene: TRBJ1-3; V gene: TRBV28; clone size: -; D gene: -; CDR3 protein: CASSTRQGHSGNTIYF; CDR3 DNA: TGTGCCAGCAGTACACGCCAGGGCCACTCTGGAAACACCATATATTTT
J gene: TRBJ1-3; V gene: TRBV21-1; clone size: -; D gene: -; CDR3 protein: CASSPLDHSGNTIYF; CDR3 DNA: TGTGCCAGCAGCCCACTAGACCACTCTGGAAACACCATATATTTT
J gene: TRBJ1-1; V gene: TRBV11-1; clone size: -; D gene: TRBD1; CDR3 protein: CASSRQGVAEAFF; CDR3 DNA: TGTGCCAGCAGCCGCCAGGGGGTTGCTGAAGCTTTCTTT
J gene: TRBJ1-1; V gene: TRBV28; clone size: -; D gene: TRBD1; CDR3 protein: CASSIRGRVNTEAFF; CDR3 DNA: TGTGCCAGCAGTATCAGGGGGCGGGTGAACACTGAAGCTTTCTTT
J gene: TRBJ2-1; V gene: TRBV3-1/TRBV3-2; clone size: -; D gene: TRBD2; CDR3 protein: CASSQALLATEQFF; CDR3 DNA: TGTGCCAGCAGCCAAGCCCTACTAGCGACTGAGCAGTTCTTC
J gene: TRBJ2-1; V gene: TRBV7-3; clone size: -; D gene: TRBD2; CDR3 protein: CASSPRLAGGDNEQFF; CDR3 DNA: TGTGCCAGCAGCCCCCGACTAGCGGGAGGGGACAATGAGCAGTTCTTC
J gene: TRBJ1-1; V gene: TRBV30; clone size: -; D gene: -; CDR3 protein: CAWSDRSDTEAFF; CDR3 DNA: TGTGCCTGGAGTGACAGGTCCGACACTGAAGCTTTCTTT
J gene: TRBJ2-3; V gene: TRBV7-9; clone size: -; D gene: TRBD1; CDR3 protein: CASSFLDRVNTQYF; CDR3 DNA: TGTGCCAGCAGCTTTCTTGACAGGGTGAATACGCAGTATTTT